This TCR beta chain was profiled in a study of PD-L1 blockade in urothelial cancer. Overall study: Twenty-five of the 29 patients were men with bladder-origin urothelial cancer. Blood-derived samples held a median around 140,000 T cells.

Generated by immunoSEQ multiplex PCR, the TCRdb table keeps only in-frame clones and is missing some. The sample contains 14,000 to 15,000 clones, 85% to 90% of which appear only once. Germline values: CDR1 LNHDA, CDR2 SQIVND (reference sequence). The CDR3 runs 17 residues. Unmatched junction bases numbered 8, after V lost 4 bases and J lost 0 bases. Source: PBMCs, taken around atezolizumab (anti-PD-L1) treatment. The TCR was taken from a man aged 70 or older with urothelial cancer. The chain has TRBV19 and TRBJ2-1, with 8 bases that match TRBD2. The CDR3 loop is CASSTGLALSSYNEQFF. The DNA of the CDR3 is TGTGCCAGTAGTACCGGACTAGCCCTGAGCTCCTACAATGAGCAGTTCTTC.